Listed below are T cell receptor beta chains from one sample, sequenced in a study of blood T cell repertoires in COVID-19. Clones were read by immunoSEQ multiplex PCR, and TCRdb kept only the in-frame ones, dropping some. The sample contains about 75,000 clones, 74% of which appear only once. Material: peripheral blood. These receptors all stem from a human donor with acute or convalescent COVID-19. The donor label of this sample is uncertain. Both conserved end residues are part of each CDR3. Each record gives: V gene, clone size, J gene, D gene, CDR3 protein, CDR3 DNA. A D gene is named only where the DNA matches it firmly. For some rows the clone size is stated as once, few or many, or as a class when expanded; others skip it.

TRBV5-1	-	TRBJ2-3	TRBD2	CASSAILAGRGAVTDTQYF	TGCGCCAGCAGCGCCATATTAGCGGGGCGGGGGGCCGTCACAGATACGCAGTATTTT
TRBV3-1/TRBV3-2	-	TRBJ2-1	TRBD2	CASSQASGGDYNEQFF	TGTGCCAGCAGCCAAGCAAGCGGGGGGGACTACAATGAGCAGTTCTTC
TRBV29-1	few	TRBJ1-2	TRBD1	CSAQGQGTGYTF	TGCAGCGCTCAAGGACAGGGGACTGGCTACACCTTC
TRBV9	-	TRBJ2-7	-	CASSVDRGEQYF	TGTGCCAGCAGCGTTGATCGGGGAGAGCAGTACTTC
TRBV5-1	-	TRBJ2-5	-	CASSLAQGAGESQYF	TGCGCCAGCAGCTTGGCCCAGGGGGCGGGAGAGTCCCAGTACTTC
TRBV24-1	-	TRBJ2-1	-	CATSDLGLGNNEQFF	TGTGCCACCAGTGATCTCGGACTGGGGAACAATGAGCAGTTCTTC
TRBV19	-	TRBJ1-6	-	CASSMRTGRRHSPLHF	TGTGCCAGTAGTATGCGGACTGGGAGAAGGCATTCACCCCTCCACTTT
TRBV3-1/TRBV3-2	-	TRBJ1-3	-	CASKDISGNTIYF	TGTGCCAGCAAGGACATCTCTGGAAACACCATATATTTT
TRBV25-1	-	TRBJ2-2	TRBD1	CASSESGTANTGELFF	TGTGCCAGCAGTGAATCCGGGACAGCGAACACCGGGGAGCTGTTTTTT
TRBV3-1/TRBV3-2	-	TRBJ1-2	TRBD1	CASSHDRGDYGYTF	TGTGCCAGCAGCCACGACAGGGGGGACTATGGCTACACCTTC
TRBV2	-	TRBJ1-5	-	CASSDRGISNQPQHF	TGTGCCAGCAGTGACAGGGGCATTAGCAATCAGCCCCAGCATTTT
TRBV5-4	-	TRBJ2-3	TRBD2	CASSQGLASLTQYF	TGTGCCAGCAGCCAGGGACTAGCGAGCCTAACGCAGTATTTT
TRBV7-2	once	TRBJ2-2	TRBD2	CASRLNQLAGANTGELFF	TGTGCCAGCAGGTTAAACCAACTAGCGGGGGCCAACACCGGGGAGCTGTTTTTT
TRBV29-1	-	TRBJ1-2	TRBD1	CSVRDSGTGFGYTF	TGCAGCGTTCGCGACTCCGGGACAGGCTTCGGCTACACCTTC
TRBV24-1	-	TRBJ2-1	TRBD2	CATSDFGAGAYNEQFF	TGTGCCACCAGTGATTTCGGCGCGGGAGCTTACAATGAGCAGTTCTTC
TRBV10-3	-	TRBJ1-2	-	CAISASRTTNYGYTF	TGTGCCATCAGTGCCTCCAGGACTACTAACTATGGCTACACCTTC
TRBV5-1	-	TRBJ2-5	TRBD2	CASSLPGTSGSQETQYF	TGCGCCAGCAGCTTGCCCGGGACTAGCGGTTCCCAAGAGACCCAGTACTTC
TRBV6-1	-	TRBJ2-1	TRBD1	CASRGPGQGGEQFF	TGTGCCAGCAGGGGTCCGGGACAGGGCGGTGAGCAGTTCTTC
TRBV2	-	TRBJ1-4	-	CASRRATNEKLFF	TGTGCCAGCCGACGGGCAACTAATGAAAAACTGTTTTTT
TRBV11-2	-	TRBJ2-3	-	CASSLDRVDTQYF	TGTGCCAGCAGCTTAGATCGGGTAGATACGCAGTATTTT
TRBV27	-	TRBJ2-7	TRBD2	CASRPLGSGGLYEQYF	TGTGCCAGCAGGCCTCTTGGGAGCGGGGGCCTCTACGAGCAGTACTTC
TRBV2	-	TRBJ1-3	TRBD1	CASSRYRGSGNTIYF	TGTGCCAGCAGTCGTTACAGGGGCTCTGGAAACACCATATATTTT
TRBV5-1	-	TRBJ2-7	TRBD2	CASSLDLAGGTYEQYF	TGCGCCAGCAGCTTGGATCTAGCGGGAGGGACCTACGAGCAGTACTTC
TRBV10-3	-	TRBJ1-2	TRBD1	CAISPEQGTYGYTF	TGTGCCATCAGCCCTGAACAGGGGACATATGGCTACACCTTC
TRBV3-1/TRBV3-2	-	TRBJ2-5	TRBD1	CASSPRTGGYETQYF	TGTGCCAGCAGCCCCAGGACAGGGGGGTACGAGACCCAGTACTTC
TRBV5-4	-	TRBJ2-3	-	CASSLTHTDTQYF	TGTGCCAGCAGCTTGACTCACACAGATACGCAGTATTTT
TRBV28	-	TRBJ1-2	-	CASRVAAGYTF	TGTGCCAGCAGGGTCGCGGCGGGCTACACCTTC
TRBV3-1/TRBV3-2	-	TRBJ2-2	-	CASSQGGLGTGELFF	TGTGCCAGCAGCCAAGGGGGGCTTGGCACCGGGGAGCTGTTTTTT
TRBV3-1/TRBV3-2	-	TRBJ1-2	-	CASSPGWGGYTF	TGTGCCAGCAGCCCAGGGTGGGGTGGCTACACCTTC
TRBV28	-	TRBJ1-2	-	CASSSVQGRYGYTF	TGTGCCAGCAGTTCTGTACAGGGCAGATATGGCTACACCTTC
TRBV2	-	TRBJ2-5	-	CATGPGETQYF	TGTGCCACAGGGCCCGGCGAGACCCAGTACTTC
TRBV28	-	TRBJ1-1	-	CASSLSTPPEAFF	TGTGCCAGCAGTCTCTCAACTCCGCCGGAGGCTTTCTTT
TRBV19	-	TRBJ1-5	TRBD1	CASSTIFGTALDQPQHF	TGTGCCAGTAGTACCATTTTCGGGACAGCTTTGGATCAGCCCCAGCATTTT
TRBV6-5	once	TRBJ1-1	-	CASRSRSVTEAFF	TGTGCCAGCAGGTCCCGGAGCGTCACTGAAGCTTTCTTT
TRBV19	-	TRBJ1-5	-	CASSTQQNQPQHF	TGTGCCAGTAGTACACAGCAAAATCAGCCCCAGCATTTT
TRBV2	-	TRBJ2-5	TRBD2	CASNPGLAGGKDQETQYF	TGTGCCAGCAACCCGGGACTAGCGGGGGGGAAAGACCAAGAGACCCAGTACTTC
TRBV3-1/TRBV3-2	-	TRBJ2-7	-	CASSQAQGPRYEQYF	TGTGCCAGCAGCCAAGCCCAGGGCCCACGCTACGAGCAGTACTTC
TRBV6-5	-	TRBJ1-1	TRBD1	CASSYKTGGRFTEAFF	TGTGCCAGCAGTTACAAGACAGGGGGCAGATTCACTGAAGCTTTCTTT
TRBV3-1/TRBV3-2	-	TRBJ2-2	-	CASSQVVNTGELFF	TGTGCCAGCAGCCAAGTCGTAAACACCGGGGAGCTGTTTTTT
TRBV20-1	-	TRBJ1-2	-	CSASRQLTNYGYTF	TGCAGTGCTAGTCGACAGCTCACTAACTATGGCTACACCTTC
TRBV4-1	-	TRBJ1-2	-	CASSQVQGRNYGYTF	TGCGCCAGCAGCCAAGTTCAGGGGCGGAACTATGGCTACACCTTC
TRBV2	-	TRBJ2-3	TRBD2	CASSEAGRVDTQYF	TGTGCCAGCAGTGAAGCGGGGAGGGTGGATACGCAGTATTTT
TRBV6-5	-	TRBJ1-5	-	CASSTQGLANQPQHF	TGTGCCAGCAGCACACAGGGCCTTGCCAATCAGCCCCAGCATTTT
TRBV6-1	-	TRBJ1-2	-	CASSEQGNYGYTF	TGTGCCAGCAGTGAACAGGGTAACTATGGCTACACCTTC
TRBV19	-	TRBJ2-1	TRBD1	CASKPGQGIYNEQFF	TGTGCCAGTAAACCGGGACAGGGGATCTACAATGAGCAGTTCTTC
TRBV1	-	TRBJ2-1	-	CTSSQDGLADISSYNEQFF	TGCACCAGCAGCCAAGATGGGCTAGCGGATATCTCGTCCTACAATGAGCAGTTCTTC
TRBV12-3/TRBV12-4	-	TRBJ1-3	-	CASMQGGNTIYF	TGTGCCAGCATGCAGGGGGGAAACACCATATATTTT
TRBV5-3	-	TRBJ2-5	TRBD2	CARSPGLADQETQYF	TGTGCCAGAAGCCCGGGACTAGCGGACCAAGAGACCCAGTACTTC